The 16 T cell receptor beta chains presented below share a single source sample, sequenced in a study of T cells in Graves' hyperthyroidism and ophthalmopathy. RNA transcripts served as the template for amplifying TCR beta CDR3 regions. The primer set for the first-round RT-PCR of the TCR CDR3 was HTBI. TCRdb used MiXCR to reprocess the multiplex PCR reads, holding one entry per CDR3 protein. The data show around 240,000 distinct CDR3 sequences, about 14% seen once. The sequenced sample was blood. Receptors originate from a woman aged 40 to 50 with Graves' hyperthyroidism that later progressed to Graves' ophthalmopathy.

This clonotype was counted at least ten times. The CDR3 DNA sequence: TGTGCCAGCAGGTCCAACAGGGGTAATGAGCAGTTCTTC. This encodes CASRSNRGNEQFF. The chain links TRBV28 to TRBJ2-1; 7 bases agree with TRBD1. The CDR3 spans 13 residues. V was clipped by 6 bases and J by 7 bases; unmatched bases: 6. Per germline, CDR1 MDHEN and CDR2 SYDVKM.

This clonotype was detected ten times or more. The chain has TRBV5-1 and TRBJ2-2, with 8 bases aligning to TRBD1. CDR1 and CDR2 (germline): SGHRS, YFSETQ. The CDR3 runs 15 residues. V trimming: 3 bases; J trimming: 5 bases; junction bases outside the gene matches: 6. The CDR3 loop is CASSWTGSDTGELFF. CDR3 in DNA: TGCGCCAGCAGCTGGACAGGGAGTGATACCGGGGAGCTGTTTTTT.

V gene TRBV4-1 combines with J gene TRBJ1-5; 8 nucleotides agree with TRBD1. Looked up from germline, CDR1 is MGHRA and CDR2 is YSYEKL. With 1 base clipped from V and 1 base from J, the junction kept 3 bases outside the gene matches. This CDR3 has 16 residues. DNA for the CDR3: TGCGCCAGCAGCCAAGCCCCAGGGGGCAGCAATCAGCCCCAGCATTTT. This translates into CASSQAPGGSNQPQHF.

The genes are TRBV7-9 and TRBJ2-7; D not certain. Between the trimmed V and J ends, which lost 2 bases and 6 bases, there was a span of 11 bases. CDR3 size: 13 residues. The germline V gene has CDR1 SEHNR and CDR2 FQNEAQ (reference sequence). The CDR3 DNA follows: TGTGCCAGCAGCTTATCAGTAGATTTCGAGCAGTACTTC. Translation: CASSLSVDFEQYF.

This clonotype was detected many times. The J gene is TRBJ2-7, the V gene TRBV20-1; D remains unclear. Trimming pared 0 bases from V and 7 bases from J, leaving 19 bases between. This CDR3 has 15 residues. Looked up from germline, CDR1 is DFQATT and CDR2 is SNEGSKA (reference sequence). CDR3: CSAREMGSGASEQYF. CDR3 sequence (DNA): TGCAGTGCTAGAGAGATGGGTAGTGGAGCGAGTGAGCAGTACTTC.

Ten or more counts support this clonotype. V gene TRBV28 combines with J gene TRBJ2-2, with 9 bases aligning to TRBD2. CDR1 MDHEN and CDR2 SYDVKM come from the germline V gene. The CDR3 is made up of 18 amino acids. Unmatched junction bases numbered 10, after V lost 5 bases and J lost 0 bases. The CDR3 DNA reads TGTGCCAGCAGTCCCTCGCGGGAGGGTACCACGAACACCGGGGAGCTGTTTTTT. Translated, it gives CASSPSREGTTNTGELFF.

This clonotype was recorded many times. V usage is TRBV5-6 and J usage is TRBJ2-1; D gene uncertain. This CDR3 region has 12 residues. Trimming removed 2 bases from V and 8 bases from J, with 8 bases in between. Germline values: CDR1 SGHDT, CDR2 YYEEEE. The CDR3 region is CASSFFGYEQFF. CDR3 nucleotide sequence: TGTGCCAGCAGCTTCTTTGGTTATGAGCAGTTCTTC.

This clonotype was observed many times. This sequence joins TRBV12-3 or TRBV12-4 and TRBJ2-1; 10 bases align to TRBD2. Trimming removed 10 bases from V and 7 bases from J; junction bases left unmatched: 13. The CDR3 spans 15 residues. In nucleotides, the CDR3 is TGTGCCATCAACGAGCGGGAGGGCATCAGGAATGAGCAGTTCTTC. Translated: CAINEREGIRNEQFF.

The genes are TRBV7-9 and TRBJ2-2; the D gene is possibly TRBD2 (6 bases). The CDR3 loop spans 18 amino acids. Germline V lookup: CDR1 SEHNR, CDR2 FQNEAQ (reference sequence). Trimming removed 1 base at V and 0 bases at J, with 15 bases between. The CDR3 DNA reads TGTGCCAGCAGCTTAGACCCTCTTCCGGGGGCGAACACCGGGGAGCTGTTTTTT. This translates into CASSLDPLPGANTGELFF.

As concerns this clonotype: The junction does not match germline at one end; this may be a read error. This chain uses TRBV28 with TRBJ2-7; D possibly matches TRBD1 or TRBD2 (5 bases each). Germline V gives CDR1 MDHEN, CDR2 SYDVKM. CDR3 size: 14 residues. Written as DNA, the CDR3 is TGTGCCGGCAGCTGGACCGGGACGGATTACGAGCAGTACTTC. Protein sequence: CAGSWTGTDYEQYF.

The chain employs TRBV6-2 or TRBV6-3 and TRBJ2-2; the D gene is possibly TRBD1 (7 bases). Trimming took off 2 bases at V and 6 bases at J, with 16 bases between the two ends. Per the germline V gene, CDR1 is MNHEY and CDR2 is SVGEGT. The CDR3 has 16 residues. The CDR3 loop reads CASSYVGGGFAGELFF. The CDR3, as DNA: TGTGCCAGCAGTTACGTAGGAGGGGGCTTCGCCGGGGAGCTGTTTTTT.

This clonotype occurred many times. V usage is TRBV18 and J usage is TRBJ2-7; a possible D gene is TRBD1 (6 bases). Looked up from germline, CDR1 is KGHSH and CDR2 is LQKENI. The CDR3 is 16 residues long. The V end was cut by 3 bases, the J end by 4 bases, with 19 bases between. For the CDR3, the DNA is TGTGCCAGCTCACCGCGGACAGTAACGTCACAATACGAGCAGTACTTC. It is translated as CASSPRTVTSQYEQYF. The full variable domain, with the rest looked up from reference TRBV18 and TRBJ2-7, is NAGVMQNPRHLVRRRGQEARLRCSPMKGHSHVYWYRQLPEEGLKFMVYLQKENIIDESGMPKERFSAEFPKEGPSILRIQQVVRGDSAAYFCASSPRTVTSQYEQYFGPGTRLTVT.

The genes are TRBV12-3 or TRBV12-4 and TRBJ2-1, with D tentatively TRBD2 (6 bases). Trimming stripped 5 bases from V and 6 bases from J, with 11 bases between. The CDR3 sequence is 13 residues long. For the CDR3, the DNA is TGTGCCAGCAGTATCCCCGGGAGCAATGAGCAGTTCTTC. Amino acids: CASSIPGSNEQFF.

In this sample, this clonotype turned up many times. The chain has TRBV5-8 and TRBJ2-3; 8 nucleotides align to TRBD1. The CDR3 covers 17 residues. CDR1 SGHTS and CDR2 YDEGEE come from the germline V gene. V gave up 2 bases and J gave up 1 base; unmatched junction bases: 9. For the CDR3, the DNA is TGTGCCAGCAGCTTCCTCATGACAGGGGTTCGCACAGATACGCAGTATTTT. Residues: CASSFLMTGVRTDTQYF.

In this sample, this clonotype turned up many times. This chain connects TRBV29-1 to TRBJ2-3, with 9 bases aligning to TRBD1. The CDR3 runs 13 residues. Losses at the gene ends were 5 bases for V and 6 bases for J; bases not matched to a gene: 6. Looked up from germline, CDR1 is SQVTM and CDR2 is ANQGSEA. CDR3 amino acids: CSVTTGGEDTQYF. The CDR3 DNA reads TGCAGCGTTACGACAGGGGGGGAGGATACGCAGTATTTT.

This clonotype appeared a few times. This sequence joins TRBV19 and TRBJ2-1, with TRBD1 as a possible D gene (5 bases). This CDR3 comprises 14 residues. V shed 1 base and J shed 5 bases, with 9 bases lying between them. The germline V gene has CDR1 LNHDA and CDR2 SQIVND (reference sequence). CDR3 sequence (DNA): TGTGCCAGTAGTATAGCCAGGGTCGACAATGAGCAGTTCTTC. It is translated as CASSIARVDNEQFF.